The 30 T cell receptor beta chains below were found in one sample sequenced in a study of cytomegalovirus exposure and HLA in healthy donors. Primers for the PCR totalled 60 Vbeta and 13 Jbeta. Method: immunoSEQ multiplex PCR; TCRdb's copy keeps in-frame clones and lacks some. The table has about 94,000 clones, roughly four fifths seen once. Sequencing used PBMCs. These receptors were obtained from a young man in good health and CMV-seronegative.

This chain links TRBV28 with TRBJ2-7; 7 nucleotides match TRBD1. With V trimmed by 2 bases and J by 13 bases, 8 bases remained unmatched. The CDR3 length is 12 residues. CDR1 MDHEN and CDR2 SYDVKM come from the germline V gene. CDR3 in DNA: TGTGCCAGCAGTTTACCCACAGGGGTTCTCTACTTC. Translating gives CASSLPTGVLYF.

The gene calls are TRBV2 and TRBJ1-2, with D tentatively TRBD1 (6 bases). The germline V gene has CDR1 SNHLY and CDR2 FYNNEI. This CDR3 spans 13 amino acids. With 6 bases removed from V and 6 bases from J, the gap between germline ends came to 14 bases. CDR3 region: CASSEGVADGYTF. CDR3 bases: TGTGCCAGCAGCGAGGGGGTCGCGGATGGCTACACCTTC.

The gene calls are TRBV2 and TRBJ2-5; 10 bases match TRBD1. The CDR3 is 12 residues long. V was pared by 8 bases and J by 5 bases, with 2 bases of the junction left unmatched. Germline CDR1 reads SNHLY; CDR2 reads FYNNEI. The CDR3 loop reads CASGQGVETQYF. The CDR3 DNA reads TGTGCCAGCGGACAGGGGGTGGAGACCCAGTACTTC.

The chain recombines TRBV5-5 with TRBJ2-6; D is unclear. V was clipped by 0 bases and J by 4 bases, with 5 bases between them. Germline V lookup: CDR1 SGHKS, CDR2 YYEKEE (reference sequence). The CDR3 length is 14 residues. The CDR3 spells CASSLVQGANVLTF. The CDR3 DNA sequence: TGTGCCAGCAGCTTGGTACAGGGGGCCAACGTCCTGACTTTC.

The chain couples TRBV6-1 to TRBJ1-5; a weak D match, TRBD1 (5 bases). Trimming left V 3 bases short and J 3 bases short, with 9 bases between. CDR1 is MNHNS and CDR2 is SASEGT in the germline V gene. The CDR3 has 14 amino acids. CDR3 region: CASSDHRSNQPQHF. The CDR3 nucleotides read TGTGCCAGCAGTGATCACAGGTCCAATCAGCCCCAGCATTTT.

The chain is built from TRBV2 and TRBJ2-5; D is perhaps TRBD2 (6 bases). From germline, CDR1 is SNHLY and CDR2 FYNNEI. The CDR3 is 14 amino acids. With 7 bases removed from V and 2 bases from J, the gap between germline ends came to 14 bases. The CDR3 nucleotides read TGTGCCAGCATTTCTTGGCGGGGACAAGAGACCCAGTACTTC. Residues: CASISWRGQETQYF. The entire variable domain, with the rest obtained from reference TRBV2 and TRBJ2-5, is as follows: EPEVTQTPSHQVTQMGQEVILRCVPISNHLYFYWYRQILGQKVEFLVSFYNNEISEKSEIFDDQFSVERPDGSNFTLKIRSTKLEDSAMYFCASISWRGQETQYFGPGTRLLVL.

With regard to this clone: A junction boundary mismatches the germline segment, possibly from a read error. V and J are TRBV7-9 and TRBJ1-1, with a weak D call TRBD1 (6 bases). CDR3 length: 14 amino acids. CDR1 SEHNR and CDR2 FQNEAQ come from the germline V gene (reference sequence). The CDR3 DNA follows: TGTTCCAGCAGCTTACAGGGCCCGAACACTGAAGCTTTCTTT. Protein sequence: CSSSLQGPNTEAFF. Combining the CDR3 with reference TRBV7-9 and TRBJ1-1 gives the whole variable domain DTGVSQNPRHKITKRGQNVTFRCDPISEHNRLYWYRQTLGQGPEFLTYFQNEAQLEKSRLLSDRFSAERPKGSFSTLEIQRTEQGDSAMYLCSSSLQGPNTEAFFGQGTRLTVV.

DNA of the CDR3: TGTGCCAGCAGGGGGACTAGCGGGAGGGCCGGCGAGCAGTTCTTC. As protein: CASRGTSGRAGEQFF. This chain uses TRBV6-5 with TRBJ2-1, with 16 bases aligning to TRBD2. The CDR3 covers 15 residues. The germline V gene has CDR1 MNHEY and CDR2 SVGAGI. J gave up 10 bases and V 6 bases, and 6 bases lay outside the gene matches.

The CDR3 DNA sequence: TGTGCCAGCAGTGCCGGGACAGAAAATGAAAAACTGTTTTTT. This encodes CASSAGTENEKLFF. The chain couples TRBV6-1 to TRBJ1-4, with 7 bases matching TRBD1. Trimming removed 4 bases from V and 5 bases from J; junction bases left unmatched: 4. This CDR3 region has 14 residues. Germline V gene sequence: CDR1 MNHNS, CDR2 SASEGT.

J is TRBJ2-1 and V is TRBV29-1; D might be TRBD2 (5 bases). CDR3 length: 12 amino acids. With 1 base removed from V and 12 bases from J, the gap between germline ends came to 13 bases. Germline CDR1 is SQVTM and CDR2 is ANQGSEA. The CDR3 loop is CSVEGEGLWQFF. The CDR3 DNA follows: TGCAGCGTTGAAGGGGAAGGACTTTGGCAGTTCTTC.

The V gene is TRBV7-9, the J gene TRBJ1-2; possibly TRBD1 for D (5 bases). This CDR3 is built from 18 residues. Deletions cut 4 bases from V and 0 bases from J, with 21 bases between. CDR1 and CDR2 (germline): SEHNR, FQNEAQ (reference sequence). This CDR3 is CASSSTMLGQQTNYGYTF. CDR3 bases: TGTGCCAGCAGCTCCACCATGTTGGGGCAGCAGACTAACTATGGCTACACCTTC. Based on the CDR3 plus reference TRBV7-9 and TRBJ1-2, the full variable domain is DTGVSQNPRHKITKRGQNVTFRCDPISEHNRLYWYRQTLGQGPEFLTYFQNEAQLEKSRLLSDRFSAERPKGSFSTLEIQRTEQGDSAMYLCASSSTMLGQQTNYGYTFGSGTRLTVV.

The J gene is TRBJ2-2, the V gene TRBV7-9, with D uncertain. Trimming removed 5 bases at V and 5 bases at J, with 6 bases between. This CDR3 has 12 amino acids. Per the germline V gene, CDR1 is SEHNR and CDR2 is FQNEAQ (reference sequence). This CDR3 reads CASSPFTGELFF. CDR3 nucleotide sequence: TGTGCCAGCAGCCCCTTTACCGGGGAGCTGTTTTTT.

The chain carries TRBV30 and TRBJ2-6, with D perhaps TRBD1 (6 bases). The CDR3 extends over 19 amino acids. Trimming shortened V by 0 bases and J by 0 bases, and 18 bases separated the two germline ends. Germline assignment: CDR1 GTSNPN and CDR2 SVGIG (reference sequence). The DNA for the CDR3 is TGTGCCTGGAGTGTTGGGGACGACAGGTACCGCTCTGGGGCCAACGTCCTGACTTTC. It is translated as CAWSVGDDRYRSGANVLTF.

The V gene is TRBV5-1, the J gene TRBJ2-2; a weak D match, TRBD2 (5 bases). The CDR3 is made up of 15 amino acids. Trimming took off 0 bases at V and 5 bases at J, with 11 bases between the two ends. CDR1 is SGHRS and CDR2 is YFSETQ in the germline V gene. CDR3 sequence: CASSLVTRETGELFF. CDR3 bases: TGCGCCAGCAGCTTGGTTACTAGAGAAACCGGGGAGCTGTTTTTT.

V gene TRBV11-2 combines with J gene TRBJ1-2, with D unclear. The germline V and J ends were trimmed by 0 bases and 4 bases, with 6 bases remaining between them. Germline CDR1 and CDR2: SGHAT and FQNNGV. The CDR3 totals 13 residues. The CDR3 reads CASSLEGSYGYTF. As DNA, the CDR3 is TGTGCCAGCAGCTTAGAAGGGAGCTATGGCTACACCTTC.

This sequence joins TRBV11-3 and TRBJ2-1, with 10 bases that match TRBD2. V shed 4 bases, J shed 9 bases, and the junction held 9 bases outside the gene matches. Germline CDR1 SGHNT, CDR2 YENEEA. The CDR3 is 15 amino acids. The CDR3 is CASSSEGLAGVEQFF. The CDR3 bases are TGTGCCAGCAGCTCGGAGGGGCTAGCGGGAGTTGAGCAGTTCTTC. Looking up the rest from reference TRBV11-3 and TRBJ2-1 gives the full variable domain: EAGVVQSPRYKIIEKKQPVAFWCNPISGHNTLYWYLQNLGQGPELLIRYENEEAVDDSQLPKDRFSAERLKGVDSTLKIQPAELGDSAVYLCASSSEGLAGVEQFFGPGTRLTVL.

V and J are TRBV4-3 and TRBJ1-2; D remains ambiguous. V lost 4 bases to trimming and J lost 6 bases, with 15 bases between them. Germline V CDR1 and CDR2: LGHNA, YSLEER. The CDR3 totals 14 residues. DNA of the CDR3: TGCGCCAGCAGCCTAAATTACCAGGCAAATGGCTACACCTTC. This sequence encodes CASSLNYQANGYTF.

The chain recombines TRBV5-1 with TRBJ2-5; 13 positions agree with TRBD2. Losses at the gene ends were 3 bases for V and 1 base for J; bases not matched to a gene: 3. This CDR3 is built from 16 residues. The germline gives CDR1 SGHRS, CDR2 YFSETQ. CDR3 amino acids: CASSWGLAGLQETQYF. The CDR3 nucleotides are TGCGCCAGCAGCTGGGGACTAGCGGGACTCCAAGAGACCCAGTACTTC.

This clone has just one count. This chain uses TRBV28 with TRBJ2-3; 7 nucleotides align to TRBD1. In germline, CDR1 is MDHEN, CDR2 SYDVKM. This CDR3 has 15 amino acids. The trim removed 6 bases at V and 2 bases at J, leaving 8 bases unmatched. The CDR3 region has the DNA TGTGCCAGCAGCACCGGGACAGACCTCACAGATACGCAGTATTTT. Amino acid sequence: CASSTGTDLTDTQYF.

The gene calls are TRBV6-1 and TRBJ2-1; 10 nucleotides line up with TRBD1. V gave up 1 base and J gave up 3 bases; unmatched junction bases: 0. This CDR3 comprises 15 residues. CDR1 is MNHNS, CDR2 SASEGT, per germline. CDR3 sequence reads: CASSEGTGGYNEQFF. For the CDR3, the DNA is TGTGCCAGCAGTGAAGGGACAGGGGGCTACAATGAGCAGTTCTTC.

The rearrangement uses TRBV27 and TRBJ2-7; TRBD2 matches at 9 bases. The junction had 7 bases not matched to a gene; V was cut back by 3 bases and J by 4 bases. Germline V gene sequence: CDR1 MNHEY, CDR2 SMNVEV (reference sequence). There are 15 residues in the CDR3. Here the CDR3 DNA reads TGTGCCAGCAGTTTTTCCGGCGGGAGGGTTTACGAGCAGTACTTC. Its protein is CASSFSGGRVYEQYF.

V is TRBV9 and J is TRBJ2-1, with unresolved D. The CDR3 runs 13 residues. Germline V gene data show CDR1 as SGDLS and CDR2 as YYNGEE. The V end lost 5 bases, the J end lost 4 bases, and 10 bases lay between the germline ends. The CDR3 DNA reads TGTGCCAGCAGGGGTAGCTTATACAATGAGCAGTTCTTC. It encodes CASRGSLYNEQFF. The full variable domain, with the rest looked up from reference TRBV9 and TRBJ2-1, is DSGVTQTPKHLITATGQRVTLRCSPRSGDLSVYWYQQSLDQGLQFLIQYYNGEERAKGNILERFSAQQFPDLHSELNLSSLELGDSALYFCASRGSLYNEQFFGPGTRLTVL.

CDR3 protein: CASKEQGDPYNEQFF. Here the CDR3 DNA reads TGTGCCAGCAAAGAACAGGGGGATCCCTACAATGAGCAGTTCTTC. The chain combines TRBV2 with TRBJ2-1; TRBD1 matches 8 bases. Germline V CDR1 and CDR2: SNHLY, FYNNEI. The junction had 7 bases not matched to a gene; V was cut back by 7 bases and J by 2 bases. The CDR3 is made up of 15 amino acids.

The J gene is TRBJ2-3, the V gene TRBV4-3; 8 nucleotides align to TRBD1. The V and J ends lost 2 bases and 4 bases, in that order; junction bases with no gene match: 5. CDR3 length: 15 amino acids. From germline, CDR1 is LGHNA and CDR2 YSLEER. CDR3 nucleotide sequence: TGCGCCAGCAGCCAACGACAGGGGCGGGCAGATACGCAGTATTTT. This translates into CASSQRQGRADTQYF.

The chain uses TRBV28 and TRBJ1-1; tentative D call: TRBD1 (5 bases). Deletions cut 7 bases from V and 1 base from J, with 16 bases between. This CDR3 region has 15 residues. Germline V gene data show CDR1 as MDHEN and CDR2 as SYDVKM. CDR3 sequence reads: CASKKGLNSNTEAFF. The CDR3, as DNA: TGTGCCAGCAAGAAGGGGCTCAACTCGAACACTGAAGCTTTCTTT. Filled out from reference TRBV28 and TRBJ1-1, the complete variable domain reads DVKVTQSSRYLVKRTGEKVFLECVQDMDHENMFWYRQDPGLGLRLIYFSYDVKMKEKGDIPEGYSVSREKKERFSLILESASTNQTSMYLCASKKGLNSNTEAFFGQGTRLTVV.

The chain combines TRBV4-1 with TRBJ2-1; TRBD2 aligns across 10 bases. This CDR3 contains 15 residues. The germline V gene encodes CDR1 MGHRA and CDR2 YSYEKL. Germline trimming cut 4 bases from V and 3 bases from J; bases unmatched to any gene: 3. The CDR3 sequence: CASSLRTSGYNEQFF. The CDR3 DNA follows: TGCGCCAGCAGCCTCCGGACTAGCGGCTACAATGAGCAGTTCTTC.

A few counts support this clone. The chain has TRBV15 and TRBJ2-1; the match to TRBD2 covers 7 bases. The V gene's germline CDR1 is LNHNV and CDR2 YYDKDF (reference sequence). Losses at the gene ends were 1 base for V and 3 bases for J; bases not matched to a gene: 6. The CDR3 is 16 amino acids. CDR3 residues: CATSRVEGTNYNEQFF. CDR3 nucleotide sequence: TGTGCCACCAGCAGAGTGGAGGGGACTAACTACAATGAGCAGTTCTTC.

The chain employs TRBV7-2 and TRBJ1-5; D may be TRBD1 (5 bases). The CDR3 sequence is 13 residues long. CDR1 and CDR2 (germline): SGHTA, FQGNSA. V dropped 1 base and J dropped 10 bases, with 11 bases sitting between them. The CDR3 DNA reads TGTGCCAGCAGCTTAGGGGGGGTAGGCCCCCAGCATTTT. Translating it yields CASSLGGVGPQHF.

This sequence joins TRBV30 and TRBJ2-5; D perhaps matches TRBD2 (7 bases). CDR3 length: 13 amino acids. Trimming left V 5 bases short and J 5 bases short, with 15 bases between. Germline values: CDR1 GTSNPN, CDR2 SVGIG (reference sequence). The CDR3 DNA is TGTGCCTGGGACCTGCGGGGGCGTGAGACCCAGTACTTC. Its protein product is CAWDLRGRETQYF.

This chain joins TRBV21-1 and TRBJ1-2. TRBV21-1 has pseudogene status. The CDR3 runs to 16 residues. CDR3 in DNA: TGTGCCAGCAGCAAAGGATCGGGGGACGCACTTTCGATTTGCACCTTC. Its protein is CASSKGSGDALSICTF.